Listed here are 16 T cell receptor beta chains from one sample, sequenced in a study of cytomegalovirus exposure and HLA in healthy donors. PCR amplification relied on 60 Vbeta primers (plus 13 Jbeta primers). Clones were sequenced by immunoSEQ multiplex PCR, and TCRdb holds only the in-frame ones, with some missing. The sample includes roughly 200,000 clones, roughly 83% of them seen just once. The sample comprised PBMCs. The origin of the receptors is a boy between 2 and 10 years old in good health and CMV-seronegative.

This clone is a singleton in its sample. The CDR3 reads CASSSYGQVGYGYTF. CDR3 DNA sequence: TGTGCCAGCAGTTCCTACGGCCAGGTCGGCTATGGCTACACCTTC. The chain carries TRBV6-5 and TRBJ1-2; D gene uncertain. Germline V gene sequence: CDR1 MNHEY, CDR2 SVGAGI. The CDR3 totals 15 residues. Between the trimmed V and J ends, which lost 4 bases and 4 bases, there was a span of 16 bases.

The rearrangement links TRBV5-6 to TRBJ2-5; 10 bases match TRBD1. Unmatched junction bases numbered 5, after V lost 4 bases and J lost 2 bases. Germline V gene data show CDR1 as SGHDT and CDR2 as YYEEEE. The CDR3 covers 15 residues. CDR3 nucleotide sequence: TGTGCCAGCAGCCCCCGGGACAGGGGACAAGAGACCCAGTACTTC. It encodes CASSPRDRGQETQYF.

The CDR3 protein is CASSPGTSGWAAQFF. DNA for the CDR3: TGTGCCAGCAGCCCAGGGACTAGTGGATGGGCGGCGCAGTTCTTC. V usage is TRBV7-9 and J usage is TRBJ2-1; 8 positions match TRBD2. CDR3 length equals 15 residues. V lost 5 bases and J lost 12; bases outside the gene matches: 15. CDR1 is SEHNR and CDR2 is FQNEAQ in the germline V gene (reference sequence).

The V and J genes are TRBV7-9 and TRBJ2-7; 7 nucleotides align to TRBD1. Germline CDR1 and CDR2: SEHNR and FQNEAQ (reference sequence). Germline trimming cut 1 base from V and 4 bases from J; bases unmatched to any gene: 4. The CDR3 covers 14 residues. CDR3 protein: CASSLGDSFYEQYF. CDR3 in DNA: TGTGCCAGCAGCTTAGGGGACAGCTTTTACGAGCAGTACTTC.

This CDR3 is CASSLRPTGGYTF. The CDR3 region has the DNA TGTGCCAGCAGTTTACGACCCACGGGGGGCTACACCTTC. The chain uses TRBV27 and TRBJ1-2, with unresolved D. The CDR3 loop spans 13 amino acids. V was trimmed by 2 bases and J by 8 bases, leaving 12 bases between them. Germline CDR1 reads MNHEY; CDR2 reads SMNVEV (reference sequence).

The V call is TRBV19, the J call TRBJ2-6, with D hard to call. The CDR3 length is 18 residues. The V gene's germline CDR1 is LNHDA and CDR2 SQIVND (reference sequence). The ends were cut back, 4 bases at V and 0 bases at J, with 16 bases in the middle. DNA of the CDR3: TGTGCCAGTAGTACCCAACAGAAAATCAGCTCTGGGGCCAACGTCCTGACTTTC. Amino acids: CASSTQQKISSGANVLTF.

The chain links TRBV2 to TRBJ2-1, with 10 bases matching TRBD2. The length of the CDR3 is 15 residues. Germline CDR1 and CDR2: SNHLY and FYNNEI. Germline trimming cut 9 bases from V and 1 base from J; bases unmatched to any gene: 6. In nucleotides, the CDR3 is TGTGCCAGGGGAGCGGGAGGGCCGTCCTACAATGAGCAGTTCTTC. This gives the protein CARGAGGPSYNEQFF.

The chain links TRBV6-5 to TRBJ2-1, with 10 bases identical to TRBD1. This CDR3 region has 16 residues. Trimming at V came to 0 bases and at J to 7 bases, leaving 6 bases not matched to a gene. Looked up from germline, CDR1 is MNHEY and CDR2 is SVGAGI. The CDR3 DNA reads as TGTGCCAGCAGTTACTCGGTTGGGACAGGGGTTAATGAGCAGTTCTTC. Its translation: CASSYSVGTGVNEQFF.

The gene calls are TRBV5-4 and TRBJ2-4; 9 bases agree with TRBD2. This CDR3 comprises 16 residues. The germline gives CDR1 SGHNT, CDR2 YYREEE (reference sequence). J was trimmed by 0 bases and V by 4 bases; bases with no gene match: 5. For the CDR3, the DNA is TGTGCCAGCAGCGATAGCGGGGGACTAGCCAAAAACATTCAGTACTTC. Translating it yields CASSDSGGLAKNIQYF.

This chain connects TRBV6-1 to TRBJ2-5, with 8 bases lining up with TRBD2. V lost 6 bases, J lost 4 bases, and 4 bases stayed unmatched. This CDR3 spans 13 amino acids. Per the germline V gene, CDR1 is MNHNS and CDR2 is SASEGT. The CDR3 region is CASRQSGGETQYF. CDR3 nucleotides: TGTGCCAGCAGGCAGAGCGGGGGAGAGACCCAGTACTTC.

This chain connects TRBV2 to TRBJ2-1; TRBD2 agrees at 8 bases. Unmatched junction bases numbered 8, after V lost 2 bases and J lost 5 bases. The CDR3 covers 16 residues. CDR1 and CDR2 from the germline V gene are SNHLY and FYNNEI. The CDR3 DNA reads as TGTGCCAGCAGTGAATTAGCGGGGCTCTGGGACAATGAGCAGTTCTTC. Protein: CASSELAGLWDNEQFF.

J is TRBJ2-7 and V is TRBV11-2, with D uncertain. Between the trimmed V and J ends, which lost 1 base and 3 bases, there was a span of 7 bases. Germline V gene data show CDR1 as SGHAT and CDR2 as FQNNGV. The CDR3 spans 13 residues. CDR3 nucleotide sequence: TGTGCCAGCAGCTTAGGAGCTAGCTACGAGCAGTACTTC. The encoded protein is CASSLGASYEQYF.

The J gene is TRBJ2-1, the V gene TRBV6-1; TRBD1 matches 7 bases. The CDR3 loop spans 14 amino acids. Trimming took 5 bases from V and 7 from J; bases not matched to a gene: 8. CDR1 and CDR2 (germline): MNHNS, SASEGT. The CDR3 DNA reads TGTGCCAGCAGTCTCGGACAGGAGGTGAATGAGCAGTTCTTC. Protein product: CASSLGQEVNEQFF.

The genes are TRBV9 and TRBJ1-3; D is unresolved. CDR3 length: 15 amino acids. V lost 0 bases to trimming and J lost 4 bases, with 11 bases between them. CDR1 is SGDLS and CDR2 is YYNGEE in the germline V gene. CDR3 sequence: CASSVAPGFGNTIYF. The CDR3 nucleotides read TGTGCCAGCAGCGTAGCCCCCGGGTTCGGAAACACCATATATTTT.

V and J are TRBV6-6 and TRBJ1-2; 8 positions agree with TRBD1. In germline, CDR1 is MNHNY, CDR2 SVGAGI (reference sequence). This CDR3 has 16 residues. Germline trimming cut 5 bases from V and 8 bases from J; bases unmatched to any gene: 16. The CDR3 DNA reads TGTGCCAGCAGTCAGCCGACCGGGACAGGCTCCGGGGGCTACACCTTC. The encoded protein is CASSQPTGTGSGGYTF.

The chain couples TRBV7-9 to TRBJ2-6; D may be TRBD1 (7 bases). Germline V gene sequence: CDR1 SEHNR, CDR2 FQNEAQ (reference sequence). V was pared by 0 bases and J by 0 bases, with 12 bases between. This CDR3 has 18 residues. The CDR3 reads CASSLARDSLSGANVLTF. CDR3 sequence (DNA): TGTGCCAGCAGCTTAGCGCGGGACAGCCTCTCTGGGGCCAACGTCCTGACTTTC.